What follows describes a single T cell receptor (beta chain). What it binds is not known. Germline loops: CDR1 SGHRS, CDR2 YFSETQ. The V and J ends lost 4 bases and 9 bases, in that order; junction bases with no gene match: 10. The CDR3 contains 15 residues. Constant-segment primers were used for 5'RACE, and the resulting TCR alpha and TCR beta cDNA libraries carried sample barcodes and UMIs. TCRdb ran MiXCR on the 5' RACE reads and lists one entry per CDR3 protein. The data show roughly 450,000 distinct CDR3 sequences, with around a sixth seen just once and more than 9% held by the top ten. The entry originates in a study of T-cell memory formation after mild COVID-19. Whole-study context: There were largely donor-specific TCR clusters. General study findings and limits: Some clones that responded turned up in pre-infection memory, which suggests that cross-reactive memory joined in. SARS-CoV-2 specificity was not confirmed for second-wave clones peaking on day 37.

V and J are TRBV5-1 and TRBJ2-1, with 10 bases matching TRBD1. Sequenced: PBMCs or a T cell subset sorted from them (not recorded which). This clonotype originated in an adult woman who had mild COVID-19 (a few samples of this study predate the infection). Cell type and time point are not known. CDR3 protein: CASSPGDRGSGEQFF. CDR3 bases: TGCGCCAGCAGCCCCGGGGACAGGGGCTCCGGTGAGCAGTTCTTC.